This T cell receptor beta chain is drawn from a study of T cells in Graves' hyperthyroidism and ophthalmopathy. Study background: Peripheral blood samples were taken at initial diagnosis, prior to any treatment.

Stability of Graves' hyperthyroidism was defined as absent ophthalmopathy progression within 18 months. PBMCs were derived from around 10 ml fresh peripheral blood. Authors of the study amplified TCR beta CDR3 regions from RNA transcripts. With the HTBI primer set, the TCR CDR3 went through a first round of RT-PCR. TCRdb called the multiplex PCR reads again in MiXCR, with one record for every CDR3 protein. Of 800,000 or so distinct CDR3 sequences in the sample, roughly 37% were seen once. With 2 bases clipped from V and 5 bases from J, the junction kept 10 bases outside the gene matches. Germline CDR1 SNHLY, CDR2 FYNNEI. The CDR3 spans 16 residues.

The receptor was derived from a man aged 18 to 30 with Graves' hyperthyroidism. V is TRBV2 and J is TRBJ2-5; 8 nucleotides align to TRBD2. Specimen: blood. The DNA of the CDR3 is TGTGCCAGCAGTGAAAACCGGGGGGGCCGGTCGGAGACCCAGTACTTC. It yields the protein CASSENRGGRSETQYF.